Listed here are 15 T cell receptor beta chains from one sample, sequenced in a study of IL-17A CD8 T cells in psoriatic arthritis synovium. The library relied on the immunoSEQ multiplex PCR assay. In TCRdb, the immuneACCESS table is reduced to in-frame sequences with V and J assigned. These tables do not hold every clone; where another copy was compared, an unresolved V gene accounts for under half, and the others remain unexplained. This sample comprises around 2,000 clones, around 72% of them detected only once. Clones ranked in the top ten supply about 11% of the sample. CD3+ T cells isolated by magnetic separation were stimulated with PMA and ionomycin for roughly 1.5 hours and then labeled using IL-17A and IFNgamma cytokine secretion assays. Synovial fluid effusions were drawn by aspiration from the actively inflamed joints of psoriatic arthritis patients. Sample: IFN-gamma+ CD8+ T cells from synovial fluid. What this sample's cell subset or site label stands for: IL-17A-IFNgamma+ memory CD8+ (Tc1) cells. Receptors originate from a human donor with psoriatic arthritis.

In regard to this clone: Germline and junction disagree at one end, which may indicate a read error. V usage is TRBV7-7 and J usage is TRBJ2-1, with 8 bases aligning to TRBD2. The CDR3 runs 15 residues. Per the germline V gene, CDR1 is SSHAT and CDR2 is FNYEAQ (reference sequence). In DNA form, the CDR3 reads TGTGCTAGCAGCATCGGGAGGGCACCTCTGGATGAGCAGTTCTTC. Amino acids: CASSIGRAPLDEQFF.

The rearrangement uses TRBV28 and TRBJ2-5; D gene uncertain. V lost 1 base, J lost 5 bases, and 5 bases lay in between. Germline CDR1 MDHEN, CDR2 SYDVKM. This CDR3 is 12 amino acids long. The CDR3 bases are TGTGCCAGCAGTTTATTCGGGGAGACCCAGTACTTC. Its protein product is CASSLFGETQYF.

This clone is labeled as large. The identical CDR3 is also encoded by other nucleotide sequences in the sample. This CDR3 reads CASSGLSSGNTIYF. For the CDR3, the DNA is TGTGCCAGCAGCGGTCTGAGCTCTGGAAACACCATATATTTT. The rearrangement links TRBV6-1 to TRBJ1-3; D unclear. The CDR3 is made up of 14 amino acids. With 6 bases removed from V and 0 bases from J, the gap between germline ends came to 9 bases. Germline loops: CDR1 MNHNS, CDR2 SASEGT.

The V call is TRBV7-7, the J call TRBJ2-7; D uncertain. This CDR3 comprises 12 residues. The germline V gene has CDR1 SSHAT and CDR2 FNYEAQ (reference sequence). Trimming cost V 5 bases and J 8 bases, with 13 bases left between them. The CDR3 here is CASSPPWGKQYF. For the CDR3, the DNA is TGTGCCAGCAGCCCCCCTTGGGGTAAGCAGTACTTC.

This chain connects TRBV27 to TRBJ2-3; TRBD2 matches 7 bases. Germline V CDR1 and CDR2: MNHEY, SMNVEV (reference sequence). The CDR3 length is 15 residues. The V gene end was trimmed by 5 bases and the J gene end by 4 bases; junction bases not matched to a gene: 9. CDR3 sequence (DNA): TGTGCCAGCAGTCCGACGACTAGCTTTGCAGATACGCAGTATTTT. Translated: CASSPTTSFADTQYF.

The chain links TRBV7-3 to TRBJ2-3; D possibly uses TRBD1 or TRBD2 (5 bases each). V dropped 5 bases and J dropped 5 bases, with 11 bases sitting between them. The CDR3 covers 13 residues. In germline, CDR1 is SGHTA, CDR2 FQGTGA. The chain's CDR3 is CASSIGTLDTQYF. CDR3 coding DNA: TGTGCCAGCAGCATCGGGACCTTAGATACGCAGTATTTT.

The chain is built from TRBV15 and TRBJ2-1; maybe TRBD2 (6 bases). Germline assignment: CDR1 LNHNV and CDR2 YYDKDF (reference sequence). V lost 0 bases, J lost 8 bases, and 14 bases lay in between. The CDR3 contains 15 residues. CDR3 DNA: TGTGCCACCAGCAGAGATCGAATGGAGCGGGATGAGCAGTTCTTC. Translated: CATSRDRMERDEQFF.

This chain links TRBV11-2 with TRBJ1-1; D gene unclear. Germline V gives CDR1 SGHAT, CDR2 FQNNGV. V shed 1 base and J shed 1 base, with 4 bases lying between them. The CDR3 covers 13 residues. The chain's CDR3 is CASSLGPNTEAFF. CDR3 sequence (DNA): TGTGCCAGCAGCTTAGGGCCGAACACTGAAGCTTTCTTT.

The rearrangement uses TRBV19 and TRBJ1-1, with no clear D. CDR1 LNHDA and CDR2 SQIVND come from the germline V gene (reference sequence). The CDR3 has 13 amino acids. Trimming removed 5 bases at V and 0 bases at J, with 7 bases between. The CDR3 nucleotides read TGTGCCAGTAGTCGGGGTTTGAACACTGAAGCTTTCTTT. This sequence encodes CASSRGLNTEAFF.

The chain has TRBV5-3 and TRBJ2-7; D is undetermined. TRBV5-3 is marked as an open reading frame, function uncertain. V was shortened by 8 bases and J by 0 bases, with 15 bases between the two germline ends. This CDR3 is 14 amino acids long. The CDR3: CASSAYSSSYEQYV. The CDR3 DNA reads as TGTGCCAGCAGCGCCTACTCGAGCTCCTACGAGCAGTACGTC.

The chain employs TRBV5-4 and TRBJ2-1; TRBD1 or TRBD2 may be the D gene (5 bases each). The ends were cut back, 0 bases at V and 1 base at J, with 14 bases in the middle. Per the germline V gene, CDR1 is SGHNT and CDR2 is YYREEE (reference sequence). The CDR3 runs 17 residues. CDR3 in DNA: TGTGCCAGCAGCTTGGCTGGGACCTTTCTGTCCTACAATGAGCAGTTCTTC. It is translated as CASSLAGTFLSYNEQFF.

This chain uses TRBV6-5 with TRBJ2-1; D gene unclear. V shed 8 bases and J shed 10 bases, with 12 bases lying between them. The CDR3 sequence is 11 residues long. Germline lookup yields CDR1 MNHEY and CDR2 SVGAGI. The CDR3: CASRNTEEQFF. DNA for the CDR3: TGTGCCAGCCGAAATACAGAGGAGCAGTTCTTC.

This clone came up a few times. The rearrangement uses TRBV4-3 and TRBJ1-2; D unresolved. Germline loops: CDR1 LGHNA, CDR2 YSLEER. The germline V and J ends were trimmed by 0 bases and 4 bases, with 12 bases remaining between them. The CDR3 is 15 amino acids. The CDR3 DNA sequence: TGCGCCAGCAGCCAAGATCGTTCCCAGATCTATGGCTACACCTTC. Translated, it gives CASSQDRSQIYGYTF.

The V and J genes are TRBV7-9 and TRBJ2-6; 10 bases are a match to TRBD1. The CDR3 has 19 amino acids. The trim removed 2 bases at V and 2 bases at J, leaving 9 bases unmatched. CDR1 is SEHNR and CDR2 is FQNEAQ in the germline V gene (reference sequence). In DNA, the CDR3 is TGTGCCAGCAGCTTACCCTGGGACAGGGGAAGTACTGGGGCCAACGTCCTGACTTTC. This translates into CASSLPWDRGSTGANVLTF.

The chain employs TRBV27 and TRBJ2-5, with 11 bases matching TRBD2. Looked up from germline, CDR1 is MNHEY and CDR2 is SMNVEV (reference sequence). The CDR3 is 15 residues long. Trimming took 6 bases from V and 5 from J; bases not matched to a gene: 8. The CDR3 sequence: CASRPVAGGIETQYF. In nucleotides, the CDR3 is TGTGCCAGCAGACCTGTAGCGGGAGGGATTGAGACCCAGTACTTC.